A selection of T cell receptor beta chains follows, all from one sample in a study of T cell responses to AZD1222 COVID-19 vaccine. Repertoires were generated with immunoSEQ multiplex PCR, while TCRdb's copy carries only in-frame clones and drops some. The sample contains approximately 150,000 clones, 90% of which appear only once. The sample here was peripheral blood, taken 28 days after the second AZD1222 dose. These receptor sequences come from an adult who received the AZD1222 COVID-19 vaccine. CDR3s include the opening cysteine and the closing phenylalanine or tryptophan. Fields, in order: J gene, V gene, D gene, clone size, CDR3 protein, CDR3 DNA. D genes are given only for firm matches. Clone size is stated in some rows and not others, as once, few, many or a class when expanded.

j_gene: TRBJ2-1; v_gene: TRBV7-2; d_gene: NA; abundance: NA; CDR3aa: CASSLSRASYNEQFF; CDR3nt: TGTGCCAGCAGCCTAAGTCGGGCCTCCTACAATGAGCAGTTCTTC
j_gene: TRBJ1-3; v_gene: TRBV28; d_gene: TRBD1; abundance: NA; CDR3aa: CASTGSDRANTIYF; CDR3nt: TGTGCCAGCACGGGCTCCGACAGGGCAAACACCATATATTTT
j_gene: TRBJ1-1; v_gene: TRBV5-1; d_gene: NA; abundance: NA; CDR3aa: CASSPPGNTEAFF; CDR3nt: TGCGCCAGCAGCCCACCCGGGAACACTGAAGCTTTCTTT
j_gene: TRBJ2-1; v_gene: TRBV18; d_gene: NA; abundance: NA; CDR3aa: CASSRGTLRLSSYNEQFF; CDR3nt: TGTGCCAGCTCACGTGGGACTTTACGTCTCAGCTCCTACAATGAGCAGTTCTTC
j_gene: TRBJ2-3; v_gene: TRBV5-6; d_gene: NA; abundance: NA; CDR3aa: CASSLAGEGTDTQYF; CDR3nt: TGTGCCAGCAGCTTGGCTGGGGAGGGCACAGATACGCAGTATTTT
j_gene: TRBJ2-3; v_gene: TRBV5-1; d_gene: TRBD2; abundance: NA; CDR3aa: CASSLISGSNPDTQYF; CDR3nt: TGCGCCAGCAGCCTAATCAGCGGGAGTAATCCAGATACGCAGTATTTT
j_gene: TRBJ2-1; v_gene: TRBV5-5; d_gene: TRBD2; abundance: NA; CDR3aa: CASSWGVGTSGIGEQFF; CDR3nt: TGTGCCAGCAGCTGGGGTGTGGGGACTAGCGGGATAGGTGAGCAGTTCTTC
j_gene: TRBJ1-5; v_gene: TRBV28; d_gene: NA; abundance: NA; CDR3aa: CASSPDDRSYQPQHF; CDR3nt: TGTGCCAGCAGCCCAGACGACAGGTCTTATCAGCCCCAGCATTTT
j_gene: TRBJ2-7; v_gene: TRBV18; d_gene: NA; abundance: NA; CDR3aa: CASSEQGSYEQYF; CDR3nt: TGTGCCAGCTCAGAACAGGGATCCTACGAGCAGTACTTC
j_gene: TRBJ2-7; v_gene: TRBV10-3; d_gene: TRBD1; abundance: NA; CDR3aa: CAISEKGQHYEQYF; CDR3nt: TGTGCCATCAGTGAAAAGGGACAGCACTACGAGCAGTACTTC
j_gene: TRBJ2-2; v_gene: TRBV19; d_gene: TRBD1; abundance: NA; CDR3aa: CASSPRDRVNTGELFF; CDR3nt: TGTGCCAGTAGTCCCCGGGACAGGGTGAACACCGGGGAGCTGTTTTTT
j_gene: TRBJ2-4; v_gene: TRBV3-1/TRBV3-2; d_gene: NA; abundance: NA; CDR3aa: CASSQERVRGIQYF; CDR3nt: TGTGCCAGCAGCCAAGAGCGGGTACGAGGCATTCAGTACTTC
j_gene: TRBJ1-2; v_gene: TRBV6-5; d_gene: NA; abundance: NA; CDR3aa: CASTQKGGGYTF; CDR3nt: TGTGCCAGCACCCAAAAGGGAGGTGGCTACACCTTC
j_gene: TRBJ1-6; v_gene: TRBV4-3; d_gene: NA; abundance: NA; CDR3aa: CASSPNPTAPLHF; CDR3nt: TGCGCCAGCAGCCCGAACCCTACCGCACCCCTCCACTTT
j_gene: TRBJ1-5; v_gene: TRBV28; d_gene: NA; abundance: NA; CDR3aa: CASTLDSTYQPQHF; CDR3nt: TGTGCCAGCACCCTAGACAGTACTTATCAGCCCCAGCATTTT
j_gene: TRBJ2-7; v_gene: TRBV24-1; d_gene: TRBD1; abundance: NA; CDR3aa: CATSGAGPGTGGYYEQYF; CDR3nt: TGTGCCACCAGTGGCGCGGGGCCCGGGACAGGGGGATATTACGAGCAGTACTTC
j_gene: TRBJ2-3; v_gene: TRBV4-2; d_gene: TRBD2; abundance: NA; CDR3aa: CASSQGKRDDWADTQYF; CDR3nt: TGTGCCAGCAGCCAAGGGAAGCGGGACGACTGGGCAGATACGCAGTATTTT
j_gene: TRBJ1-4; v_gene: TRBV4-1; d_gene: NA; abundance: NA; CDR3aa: CASSQPGALEKLFF; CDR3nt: TGCGCCAGCAGCCAACCCGGGGCCCTTGAAAAACTGTTTTTT
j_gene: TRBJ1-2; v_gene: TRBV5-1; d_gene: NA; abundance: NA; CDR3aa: CASSWGPRGYGYTF; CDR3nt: TGCGCCAGCAGTTGGGGTCCCAGGGGCTATGGCTACACCTTC
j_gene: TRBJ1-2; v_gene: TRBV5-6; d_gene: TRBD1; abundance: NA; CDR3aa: CASSLEEPRDRAFHGYTF; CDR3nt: TGTGCCAGCAGCTTGGAGGAACCAAGGGACAGGGCGTTTCATGGCTACACCTTC
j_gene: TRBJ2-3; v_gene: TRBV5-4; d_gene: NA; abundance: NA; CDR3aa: CASSLAGIHTDTQYF; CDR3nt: TGTGCCAGCAGCTTGGCTGGTATCCACACAGATACGCAGTATTTT
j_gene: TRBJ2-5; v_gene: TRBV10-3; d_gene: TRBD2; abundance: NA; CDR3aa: CAISLGLAGGETQYF; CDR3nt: TGTGCCATCAGTTTGGGACTAGCGGGAGGTGAGACCCAGTACTTC
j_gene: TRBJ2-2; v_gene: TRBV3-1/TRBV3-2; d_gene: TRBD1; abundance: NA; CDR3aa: CASSPRTGSGTGELFF; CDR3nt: TGTGCCAGCAGCCCCCGGACAGGGTCTGGCACCGGGGAGCTGTTTTTT
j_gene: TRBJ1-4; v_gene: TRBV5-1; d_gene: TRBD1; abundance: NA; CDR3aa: CASSSGQGGSNEKLFF; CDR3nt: TGCGCCAGCAGCTCCGGACAGGGGGGGTCTAATGAAAAACTGTTTTTT
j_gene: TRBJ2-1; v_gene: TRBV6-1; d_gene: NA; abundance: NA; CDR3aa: CASIEKGSNEQFF; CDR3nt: TGTGCCAGCATTGAAAAGGGGAGTAATGAGCAGTTCTTC
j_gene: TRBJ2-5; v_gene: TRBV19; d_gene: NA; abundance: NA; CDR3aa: CASSPSQETQYF; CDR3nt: TGTGCCAGTAGCCCCAGTCAAGAGACCCAGTACTTC
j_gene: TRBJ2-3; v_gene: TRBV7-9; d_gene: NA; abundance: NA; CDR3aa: CASSFSSTDTQYF; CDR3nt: TGTGCCAGCAGCTTCTCTAGCACAGATACGCAGTATTTT
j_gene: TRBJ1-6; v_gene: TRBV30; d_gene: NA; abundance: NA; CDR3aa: CAWTQGYNSPLHF; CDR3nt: TGTGCCTGGACCCAGGGGTATAATTCACCCCTCCACTTT
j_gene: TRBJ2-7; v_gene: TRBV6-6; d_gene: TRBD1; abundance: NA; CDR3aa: CASSYSDRGLGEQYF; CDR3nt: TGTGCCAGCAGTTACTCGGACAGGGGGCTAGGGGAGCAGTACTTC
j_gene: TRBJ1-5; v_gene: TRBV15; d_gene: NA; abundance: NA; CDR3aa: CATSRDHGDSNQPQHF; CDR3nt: TGTGCCACCAGCAGAGATCATGGGGACAGCAATCAGCCCCAGCATTTT
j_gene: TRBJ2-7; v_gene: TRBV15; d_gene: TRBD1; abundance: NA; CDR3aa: CATSRDPGTGGSEQYF; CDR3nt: TGTGCCACCAGCAGAGATCCCGGGACAGGGGGAAGCGAGCAGTACTTC
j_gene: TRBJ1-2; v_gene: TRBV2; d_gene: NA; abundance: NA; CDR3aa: CASTLLRGYTF; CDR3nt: TGTGCCAGCACCCTCCTCCGGGGCTACACCTTC
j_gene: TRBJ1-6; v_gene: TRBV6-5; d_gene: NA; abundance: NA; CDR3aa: CASRGDNYNSPLHF; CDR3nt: TGTGCCAGCAGGGGGGACAACTATAATTCACCCCTCCACTTT
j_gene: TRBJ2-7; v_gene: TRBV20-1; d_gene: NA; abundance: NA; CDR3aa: CSAFDYEQYF; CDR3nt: TGCAGTGCCTTTGACTACGAGCAGTACTTC
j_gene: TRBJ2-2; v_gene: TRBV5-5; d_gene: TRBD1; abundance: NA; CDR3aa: CASSLARGTGRNTGELFF; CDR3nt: TGTGCCAGCAGCTTGGCCCGGGGGACAGGGAGGAACACCGGGGAGCTGTTTTTT
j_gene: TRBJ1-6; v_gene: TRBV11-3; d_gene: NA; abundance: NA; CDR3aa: CASSLEEGSPLHF; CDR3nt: TGTGCCAGCAGCTTAGAGGAGGGTTCACCCCTCCACTTT
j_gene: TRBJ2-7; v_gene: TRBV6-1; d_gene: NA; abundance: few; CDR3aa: CASSETPSYEQYF; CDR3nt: TGTGCCAGCAGTGAAACTCCCTCCTACGAGCAGTACTTC
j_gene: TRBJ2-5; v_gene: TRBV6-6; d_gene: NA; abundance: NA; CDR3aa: CASILGSGQETQYF; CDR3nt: TGTGCCAGCATTCTTGGGAGCGGCCAAGAGACCCAGTACTTC
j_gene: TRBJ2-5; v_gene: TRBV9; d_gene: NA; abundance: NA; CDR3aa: CASSVMGTYQETQYF; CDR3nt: TGTGCCAGCAGCGTAATGGGGACTTACCAAGAGACCCAGTACTTC
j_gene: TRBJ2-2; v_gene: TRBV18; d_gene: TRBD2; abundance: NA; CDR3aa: CASSLWTSGRGGSTGELFF; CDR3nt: TGTGCCAGCTCACTTTGGACTAGCGGGAGAGGGGGAAGCACCGGGGAGCTGTTTTTT
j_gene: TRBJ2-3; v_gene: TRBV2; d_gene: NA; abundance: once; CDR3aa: CASSPGLDTQYF; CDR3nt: TGTGCCAGCAGCCCTGGACTGGATACGCAGTATTTT
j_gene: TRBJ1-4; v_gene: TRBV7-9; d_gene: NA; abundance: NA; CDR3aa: CASSLGSQGREKLFF; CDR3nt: TGTGCCAGCAGCTTAGGATCGCAGGGACGGGAAAAACTGTTTTTT
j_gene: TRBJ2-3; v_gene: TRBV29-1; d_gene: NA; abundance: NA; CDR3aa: CSVGADLTDTQYF; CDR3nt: TGCAGCGTTGGGGCAGACCTCACAGATACGCAGTATTTT
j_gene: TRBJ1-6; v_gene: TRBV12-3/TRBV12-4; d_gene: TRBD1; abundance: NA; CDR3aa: CASRQGARPLHF; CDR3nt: TGTGCCAGCCGACAGGGGGCACGACCCCTCCACTTT
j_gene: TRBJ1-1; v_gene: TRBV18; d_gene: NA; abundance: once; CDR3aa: CASSDTGTTEAFF; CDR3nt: TGTGCCAGCTCGGACACAGGGACCACTGAAGCTTTCTTT
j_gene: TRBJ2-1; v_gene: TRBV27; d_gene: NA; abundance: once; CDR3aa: CASSKTVGTYNEQFF; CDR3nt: TGTGCCAGCAGTAAGACAGTCGGCACCTACAATGAGCAGTTCTTC
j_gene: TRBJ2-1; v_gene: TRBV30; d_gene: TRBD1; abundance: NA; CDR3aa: CAWRDRGDEQFF; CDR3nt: TGTGCCTGGCGGGACAGGGGCGATGAGCAGTTCTTC
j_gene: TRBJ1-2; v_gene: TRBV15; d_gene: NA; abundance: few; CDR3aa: CATSRASSPYGYTF; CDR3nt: TGTGCCACCAGCAGGGCCTCGAGTCCCTATGGCTACACCTTC
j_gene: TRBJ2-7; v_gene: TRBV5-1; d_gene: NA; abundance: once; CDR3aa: CASSRRRGQVEQYF; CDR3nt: TGCGCCAGCAGCCGCAGGAGGGGGCAGGTCGAGCAGTACTTC
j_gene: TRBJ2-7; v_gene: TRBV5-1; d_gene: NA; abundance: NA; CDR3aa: CASSFGQAYEQYF; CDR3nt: TGCGCCAGCAGCTTCGGTCAGGCCTACGAGCAGTACTTC
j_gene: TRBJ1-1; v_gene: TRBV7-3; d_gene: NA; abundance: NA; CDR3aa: CASSLVQGGTEAFF; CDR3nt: TGTGCCAGCAGCTTAGTCCAGGGAGGGACTGAAGCTTTCTTT
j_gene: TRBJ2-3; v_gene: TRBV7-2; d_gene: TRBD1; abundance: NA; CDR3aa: CASRPHRGGIDTQYF; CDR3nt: TGTGCCAGCAGGCCCCACAGGGGTGGTATAGATACGCAGTATTTT